These 28 T cell receptor beta chains were sequenced from one sample in a study of cytomegalovirus exposure and HLA in healthy donors (dated by TCRdb to 2017 to 2019). Library construction relied on the immunoSEQ multiplex PCR assay. TCRdb carries this immuneACCESS record with in-frame sequences only. Its versions omit some clonotypes, under half of them owing to an unresolved V gene in the studies checked, with the rest unexplained. For this sample the table gives about 120,000 clones, of which under 90% were detected only once. The ten top clones hold roughly 2% of the sample. Sample: PBMCs. Receptors were obtained from a woman in her 30s in good health and CMV-seronegative.

This chain links TRBV19 with TRBJ1-5; D call uncertain. The CDR3 covers 14 residues. Per the germline V gene, CDR1 is LNHDA and CDR2 is SQIVND (reference sequence). V lost 9 bases and J lost 1, with 13 bases in between. The CDR3 protein is CASSGGESNQPQHF. CDR3 coding DNA: TGTGCCAGCTCGGGCGGGGAAAGCAATCAGCCCCAGCATTTT.

This clone was seen a handful of times. The genes are TRBV6-6 and TRBJ1-3; the D is unclear. The CDR3 runs 14 residues. CDR1 and CDR2 (germline): MNHNY, SVGAGI (reference sequence). With 2 bases removed from V and 1 base from J, the gap between germline ends came to 6 bases. The CDR3 loop is CASSYSGSGNTIYF. For the CDR3, the DNA is TGTGCCAGCAGTTACAGCGGATCTGGAAACACCATATATTTT.

Relative to its sample, this clone is medium-sized. The rearrangement links TRBV5-1 to TRBJ2-7; D ambiguous. The CDR3 totals 14 residues. Trimming stripped 0 bases from V and 2 bases from J, with 9 bases between. The germline CDR1 and CDR2 sequences are SGHRS and YFSETQ. In nucleotides, the CDR3 is TGCGCCAGCAGCTTGGCCGAGGTCCCCTACGAGCAGTACTTC. Translation gives CASSLAEVPYEQYF.

The genes are TRBV12-5 and TRBJ2-7; maybe TRBD1 (6 bases). CDR1 is LGHNT and CDR2 is FRNRAP in the germline V gene. V was clipped by 1 base and J by 3 bases, with 13 bases between them. CDR3 length: 15 residues. The CDR3 DNA follows: TGTGCTAGTGGTTTGGGTTCCGGGACATTCTACGAGCAGTACTTC. Translating gives CASGLGSGTFYEQYF.

The chain links TRBV6-1 to TRBJ1-4; TRBD1 aligns across 10 bases. This CDR3 is 14 amino acids long. V was clipped by 8 bases and J by 4 bases; unmatched bases: 4. CDR1 is MNHNS and CDR2 is SASEGT in the germline V gene. DNA of the CDR3: TGTGCCAGCTCCCGGGACAGGGGTAATGAAAAACTGTTTTTT. Amino acid sequence: CASSRDRGNEKLFF.

In this sample, this clone turned up a few times. This chain links TRBV25-1 with TRBJ1-2; D gene ambiguous. CDR3 length: 13 residues. V lost 2 bases, J lost 4 bases, and 8 bases lay in between. Germline CDR1 reads MGHDK; CDR2 reads SYGVNS. CDR3: CASSEGQIYGYTF. The CDR3 nucleotides are TGTGCCAGCAGTGAAGGGCAGATCTATGGCTACACCTTC.

The chain joins TRBV4-1 to TRBJ2-1, with 7 nucleotides matching TRBD2. Germline trimming cut 1 base from V and 11 bases from J; bases unmatched to any gene: 2. CDR3 length: 12 residues. Per the germline V gene, CDR1 is MGHRA and CDR2 is YSYEKL. The DNA of the CDR3 is TGCGCCAGCAGCCAAGGGGGAGGGAAGCAGTTCTTC. It specifies CASSQGGGKQFF.

The chain recombines TRBV7-3 with TRBJ1-5; the match to TRBD1 covers 9 bases. Germline V lookup: CDR1 SGHTA, CDR2 FQGTGA. V gave up 6 bases and J gave up 0 bases; unmatched junction bases: 12. The CDR3 is 18 residues long. CDR3 amino acids: CASRPQGAPLYSNQPQHF. CDR3 DNA sequence: TGTGCCAGCAGGCCACAGGGGGCCCCGCTATATAGCAATCAGCCCCAGCATTTT.

The count of this clone is one. This chain joins TRBV6-6 and TRBJ1-3, with unresolved D. The CDR3 loop spans 16 amino acids. With 7 bases removed from V and 0 bases from J, the gap between germline ends came to 16 bases. From germline, CDR1 is MNHNY and CDR2 SVGAGI (reference sequence). DNA for the CDR3: TGTGCCAGCACCCTAACCCAGGTATTCTCTGGAAACACCATATATTTT. It codes for CASTLTQVFSGNTIYF.

V is TRBV5-1 and J is TRBJ2-1; 9 bases fit TRBD2. The CDR3 covers 11 residues. Germline V gene data show CDR1 as SGHRS and CDR2 as YFSETQ. The V gene end was trimmed by 4 bases and the J gene end by 14 bases; junction bases not matched to a gene: 4. CDR3 amino acids: CASSAGLAKFF. The DNA for the CDR3 is TGCGCCAGCAGCGCCGGACTAGCGAAGTTCTTC.

CDR3 residues: CASSRTGKETQYF. CDR3 sequence (DNA): TGTGCCAGCAGCCGGACAGGGAAAGAGACCCAGTACTTC. This chain joins TRBV7-9 and TRBJ2-5, with TRBD1 identical over 8 bases. Looked up from germline, CDR1 is SEHNR and CDR2 is FQNEAQ (reference sequence). With V trimmed by 5 bases and J by 3 bases, 2 bases remained unmatched. The CDR3 loop spans 13 amino acids.

The J gene is TRBJ2-1, the V gene TRBV5-1, with 8 bases fitting TRBD2. Germline CDR1 and CDR2: SGHRS and YFSETQ. The CDR3 extends over 17 amino acids. With V trimmed by 1 base and J by 6 bases, 12 bases remained unmatched. CDR3 sequence: CASSLNNPGGPGNEQFF. The CDR3 region has the DNA TGCGCCAGCAGCTTGAATAATCCGGGGGGGCCTGGCAATGAGCAGTTCTTC.

The J gene is TRBJ2-3, the V gene TRBV7-9, with 11 bases that match TRBD1. J gave up 4 bases and V 5 bases, and 2 bases lay outside the gene matches. Germline CDR1 and CDR2: SEHNR and FQNEAQ (reference sequence). The CDR3 is 14 amino acids. CDR3 DNA sequence: TGTGCCAGCAGCCGGACAGGGGGCTCAGATACGCAGTATTTT. Translating it yields CASSRTGGSDTQYF.

The chain joins TRBV5-4 to TRBJ2-7, with 12 positions matching TRBD2. V dropped 5 bases and J dropped 7; count of bases not matched to a gene: 4. The CDR3 is made up of 13 amino acids. Germline lookup yields CDR1 SGHNT and CDR2 YYREEE (reference sequence). CDR3 protein: CASRPTSGGEQYF. CDR3 bases: TGTGCCAGCAGACCGACTAGCGGGGGAGAGCAGTACTTC. Combining the CDR3 with reference TRBV5-4 and TRBJ2-7 gives the whole variable domain ETGVTQSPTHLIKTRGQQVTLRCSSQSGHNTVSWYQQALGQGPQFIFQYYREEENGRGNFPPRFSGLQFPNYSSELNVNALELDDSALYLCASRPTSGGEQYFGPGTRLTVT.

The chain joins TRBV2 to TRBJ1-5; 7 bases align to TRBD1. The CDR3 totals 17 residues. Trimming removed 0 bases from V and 0 bases from J; junction bases left unmatched: 5. The germline gives CDR1 SNHLY, CDR2 FYNNEI. The CDR3 DNA sequence: TGTGCCAGCAGTGAAGCCGGACAGGCTTATAGCAATCAGCCCCAGCATTTT. Translated, it gives CASSEAGQAYSNQPQHF.

CDR3 bases: TGTGCCAGCTCACCAACCCGGAAGGAGACTAATGAAAAACTGTTTTTT. It translates to CASSPTRKETNEKLFF. This chain links TRBV18 with TRBJ1-4; D is unclear. The CDR3 runs to 16 residues. The V end lost 2 bases, the J end lost 2 bases, and 12 bases lay between the germline ends. CDR1 and CDR2 (germline): KGHSH, LQKENI. The full variable domain, completed using reference TRBV18 and TRBJ1-4, is NAGVMQNPRHLVRRRGQEARLRCSPMKGHSHVYWYRQLPEEGLKFMVYLQKENIIDESGMPKERFSAEFPKEGPSILRIQQVVRGDSAAYFCASSPTRKETNEKLFFGSGTQLSVL.

This chain links TRBV30 with TRBJ1-6; 8 nucleotides align to TRBD1. After removal of 3 bases from V and 5 bases from J, the junction contained 9 bases not matched to a gene. CDR3 length: 16 amino acids. The germline gives CDR1 GTSNPN, CDR2 SVGIG (reference sequence). This CDR3 is CAWRVGRGPNNSPLHF. The CDR3 nucleotides are TGTGCCTGGAGGGTGGGCAGGGGGCCGAATAATTCACCCCTCCACTTT.

The chain joins TRBV5-6 to TRBJ2-7; TRBD1 matches at 7 bases. Trimming cost V 0 bases and J 0 bases; bases outside gene matches: 6. Germline lookup yields CDR1 SGHDT and CDR2 YYEEEE. The CDR3 runs 16 residues. The chain's CDR3 is CASSLASDRSSYEQYF. The CDR3 nucleotides read TGTGCCAGCAGCTTGGCATCGGACAGGAGCTCCTACGAGCAGTACTTC. The whole variable domain, remainder taken from reference TRBV5-6 and TRBJ2-7, is DAGVTQSPTHLIKTRGQQVTLRCSPKSGHDTVSWYQQALGQGPQFIFQYYEEEERQRGNFPDRFSGHQFPNYSSELNVNALLLGDSALYLCASSLASDRSSYEQYFGPGTRLTVT.

This clone was detected once. CDR3 nucleotides: TGTGCCAGCACGTATACCCAGGGGCAGTATCAGCCCCAGCATTTT. Encoded protein: CASTYTQGQYQPQHF. V is TRBV19 and J is TRBJ1-5, with a tentative D call TRBD1 (6 bases). Trimming took off 9 bases at V and 5 bases at J, with 20 bases between the two ends. In germline, CDR1 is LNHDA, CDR2 SQIVND (reference sequence). The CDR3 runs 15 residues. Full variable domain (rest looked up from reference TRBV19 and TRBJ1-5): DGGITQSPKYLFRKEGQNVTLSCEQNLNHDAMYWYRQDPGQGLRLIYYSQIVNDFQKGDIAEGYSVSREKKESFPLTVTSAQKNPTAFYLCASTYTQGQYQPQHFGDGTRLSIL.

The V gene is TRBV6-5, the J gene TRBJ1-5, with D possibly matching TRBD1 (6 bases). Deletions cut 5 bases from V and 0 bases from J, with 8 bases between. This CDR3 has 14 amino acids. Per germline, CDR1 MNHEY and CDR2 SVGAGI. The CDR3 loop is CASSQTGSNQPQHF. CDR3 sequence (DNA): TGTGCCAGCAGTCAGACAGGTAGCAATCAGCCCCAGCATTTT.

This clone was seen a single time. This chain links TRBV15 with TRBJ1-4; D gene unclear. V lost 0 bases and J lost 4, with 9 bases in between. This CDR3 is built from 15 residues. Looked up from germline, CDR1 is LNHNV and CDR2 is YYDKDF (reference sequence). The CDR3 protein is CATSRDARDNEKLFF. The CDR3 bases are TGTGCCACCAGCAGAGATGCACGGGATAATGAAAAACTGTTTTTT.

The chain has TRBV5-1 and TRBJ1-2; D is uncertain. The germline gives CDR1 SGHRS, CDR2 YFSETQ. CDR3 length: 16 residues. V was shortened by 4 bases and J by 3 bases, with 19 bases between the two germline ends. The CDR3 here is CASSPITAAGHYGYTF. In DNA, the CDR3 is TGCGCCAGCAGCCCGATTACTGCGGCGGGCCACTATGGCTACACCTTC.

The V and J genes are TRBV2 and TRBJ2-5; D may be TRBD1 (5 bases). V was pared by 5 bases and J by 4 bases, with 17 bases between. The CDR3 spans 15 residues. Germline V gene sequence: CDR1 SNHLY, CDR2 FYNNEI. The CDR3 spells CASSQRSYQGETQYF. The CDR3 DNA is TGTGCCAGCAGTCAAAGATCGTACCAGGGAGAGACCCAGTACTTC.

This clone was detected only a few times. J is TRBJ2-5 and V is TRBV7-2; no definite D call. Germline values: CDR1 SGHTA, CDR2 FQGNSA. This CDR3 comprises 14 residues. Trimming shortened V by 2 bases and J by 1 base, and 8 bases separated the two germline ends. This CDR3 reads CASSLSPTQETQYF. CDR3 DNA sequence: TGTGCCAGCAGCTTATCCCCTACCCAAGAGACCCAGTACTTC.

Written as DNA, the CDR3 is TGTGCCTCAACCGGGACAGGGTTCTACGAGCAGTACTTC. Encoded protein: CASTGTGFYEQYF. The chain joins TRBV30 to TRBJ2-7; 9 bases are a match to TRBD1. Germline CDR1 GTSNPN, CDR2 SVGIG (reference sequence). V shed 7 bases and J 3 bases; nucleotides not matched to a gene: 7. The length of the CDR3 is 13 residues. The whole variable domain, remainder taken from reference TRBV30 and TRBJ2-7, is SQTIHQWPATLVQPVGSPLSLECTVEGTSNPNLYWYRQAAGRGLQLLFYSVGIGQISSEVPQNLSASRPQDRQFILSSKKLLLSDSGFYLCASTGTGFYEQYFGPGTRLTVT.

The chain has TRBV18 and TRBJ2-3, with 9 nucleotides matching TRBD1. The CDR3 is 15 amino acids. Germline V gene data show CDR1 as KGHSH and CDR2 as LQKENI. Trimming removed 5 bases from V and 7 bases from J; junction bases left unmatched: 10. CDR3 sequence: CASSSRDRASNTQYF. The CDR3 DNA follows: TGTGCCAGCTCAAGTCGGGACAGGGCCTCCAATACGCAGTATTTT.

The J gene is TRBJ2-3, the V gene TRBV5-4; D gene uncertain. This CDR3 region has 15 residues. The ends were cut back, 4 bases at V and 1 base at J, with 13 bases in the middle. Germline CDR1 and CDR2: SGHNT and YYREEE (reference sequence). CDR3 amino acids: CASSLTQSGTDTQYF. The CDR3 region has the DNA TGTGCCAGCAGCCTCACACAGTCTGGCACAGATACGCAGTATTTT.

This sequence joins TRBV6-1 and TRBJ2-5; 12 bases match TRBD2. Per the germline V gene, CDR1 is MNHNS and CDR2 is SASEGT. V lost 4 bases and J lost 2; bases outside the gene matches: 5. This CDR3 contains 16 residues. CDR3 nucleotide sequence: TGTGCCAGCAGTGCCCCTAGCGGGAGGGGACAAGAGACCCAGTACTTC. It yields the protein CASSAPSGRGQETQYF.